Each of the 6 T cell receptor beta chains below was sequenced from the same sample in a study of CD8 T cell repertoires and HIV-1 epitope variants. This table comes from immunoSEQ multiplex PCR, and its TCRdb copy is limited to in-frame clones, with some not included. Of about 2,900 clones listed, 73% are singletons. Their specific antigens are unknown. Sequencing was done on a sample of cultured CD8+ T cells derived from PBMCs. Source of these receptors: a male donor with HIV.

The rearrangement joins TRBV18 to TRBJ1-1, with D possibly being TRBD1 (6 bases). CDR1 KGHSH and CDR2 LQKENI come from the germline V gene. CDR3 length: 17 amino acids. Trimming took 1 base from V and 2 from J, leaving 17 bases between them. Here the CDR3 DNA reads TGTGCCAGCTCACCACTAGCTCGTAGGACAGCAAACACTGAAGCTTTCTTT. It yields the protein CASSPLARRTANTEAFF.

CDR3 in amino acids: CASSFFGGRGEQYF. CDR3 DNA sequence: TGTGCCAGCAGCTTCTTTGGCGGAAGAGGCGAGCAGTACTTC. The V call is TRBV5-4, the J call TRBJ2-7; no firm D call. Per germline, CDR1 SGHNT and CDR2 YYREEE (reference sequence). The V and J ends lost 2 bases and 6 bases respectively, with 15 bases between them. CDR3 length equals 14 residues.

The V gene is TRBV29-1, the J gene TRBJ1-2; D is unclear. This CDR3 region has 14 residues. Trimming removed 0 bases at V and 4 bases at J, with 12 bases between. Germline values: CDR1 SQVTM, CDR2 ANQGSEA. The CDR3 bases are TGCAGCGTTGAAGAATCGGCACCTAGCTATGGCTACACCTTC. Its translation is CSVEESAPSYGYTF. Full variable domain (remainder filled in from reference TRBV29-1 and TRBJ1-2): SAVISQKPSRDICQRGTSLTIQCQVDSQVTMMFWYRQQPGQSLTLIATANQGSEATYESGFVIDKFPISRPNLTFSTLTVSNMSPEDSSIYLCSVEESAPSYGYTFGSGTRLTVV.

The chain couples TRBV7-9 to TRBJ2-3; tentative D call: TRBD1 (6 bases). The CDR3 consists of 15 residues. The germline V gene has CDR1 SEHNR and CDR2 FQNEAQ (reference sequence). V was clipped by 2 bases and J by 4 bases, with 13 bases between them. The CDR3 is CASSLNGGRADTQYF. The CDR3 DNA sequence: TGTGCCAGCAGCTTAAATGGGGGCCGGGCAGATACGCAGTATTTT.

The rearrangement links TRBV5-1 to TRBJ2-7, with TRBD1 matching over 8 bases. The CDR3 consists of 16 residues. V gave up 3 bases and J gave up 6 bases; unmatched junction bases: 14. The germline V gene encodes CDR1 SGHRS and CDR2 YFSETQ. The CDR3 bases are TGCGCCAGCAGCTACCTTAGACAGGGGTTCATCGGCGAGCAGTACTTC. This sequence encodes CASSYLRQGFIGEQYF.

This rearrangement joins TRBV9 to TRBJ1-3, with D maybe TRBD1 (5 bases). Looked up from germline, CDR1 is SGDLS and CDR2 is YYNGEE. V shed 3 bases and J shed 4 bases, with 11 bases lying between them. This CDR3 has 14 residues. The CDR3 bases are TGTGCCAGCAGCGCCGGGGCTCGCGGAAACACCATATATTTT. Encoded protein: CASSAGARGNTIYF.